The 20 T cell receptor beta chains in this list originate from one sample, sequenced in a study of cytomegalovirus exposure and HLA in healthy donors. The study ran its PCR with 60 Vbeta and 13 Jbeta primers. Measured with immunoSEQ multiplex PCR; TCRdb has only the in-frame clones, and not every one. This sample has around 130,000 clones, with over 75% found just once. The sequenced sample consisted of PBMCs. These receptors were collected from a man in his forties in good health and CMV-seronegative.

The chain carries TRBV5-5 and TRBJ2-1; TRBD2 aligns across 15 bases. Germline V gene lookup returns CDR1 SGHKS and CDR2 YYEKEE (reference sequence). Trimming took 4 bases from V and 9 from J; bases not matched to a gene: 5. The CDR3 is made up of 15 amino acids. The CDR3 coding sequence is TGTGCCAGCAGCGTGCCGGGACTAGCGGGGGGTGAGCAGTTCTTC. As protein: CASSVPGLAGGEQFF. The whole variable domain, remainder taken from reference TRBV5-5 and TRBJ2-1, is DAGVTQSPTHLIKTRGQQVTLRCSPISGHKSVSWYQQVLGQGPQFIFQYYEKEERGRGNFPDRFSARQFPNYSSELNVNALLLGDSALYLCASSVPGLAGGEQFFGPGTRLTVL.

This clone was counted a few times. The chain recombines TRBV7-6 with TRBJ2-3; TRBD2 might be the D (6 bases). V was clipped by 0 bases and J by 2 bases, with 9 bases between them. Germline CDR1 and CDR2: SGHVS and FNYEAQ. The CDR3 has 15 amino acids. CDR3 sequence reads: CASSLAGDFTDTQYF. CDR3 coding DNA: TGTGCCAGCAGCTTAGCGGGGGACTTCACAGATACGCAGTATTTT.

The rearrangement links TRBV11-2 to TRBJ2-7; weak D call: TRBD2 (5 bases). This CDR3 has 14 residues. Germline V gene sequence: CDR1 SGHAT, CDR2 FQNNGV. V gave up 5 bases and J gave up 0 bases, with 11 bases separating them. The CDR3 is CASSTRGSSYEQYF. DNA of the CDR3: TGTGCCAGCAGCACCCGGGGTAGCTCCTACGAGCAGTACTTC. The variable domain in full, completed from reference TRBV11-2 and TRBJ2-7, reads EAGVAQSPRYKIIEKRQSVAFWCNPISGHATLYWYQQILGQGPKLLIQFQNNGVVDDSQLPKDRFSAERLKGVDSTLKIQPAKLEDSAVYLCASSTRGSSYEQYFGPGTRLTVT.

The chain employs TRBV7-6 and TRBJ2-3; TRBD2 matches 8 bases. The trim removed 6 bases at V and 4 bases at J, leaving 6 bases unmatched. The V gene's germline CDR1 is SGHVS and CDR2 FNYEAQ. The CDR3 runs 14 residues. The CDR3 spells CASSSRTSPDTQYF. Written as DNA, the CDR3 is TGTGCCAGCAGTTCAAGGACTAGCCCAGATACGCAGTATTTT.

This CDR3 is CASRDSSFYTF. The CDR3 DNA reads TGTGCCAGCAGGGACAGCAGTTTCTACACCTTC. This chain connects TRBV2 to TRBJ1-2, with D tentatively TRBD1 (6 bases). The germline CDR1 and CDR2 sequences are SNHLY and FYNNEI. The CDR3 is 11 residues long. Trimming took off 6 bases at V and 10 bases at J, with 12 bases between the two ends.

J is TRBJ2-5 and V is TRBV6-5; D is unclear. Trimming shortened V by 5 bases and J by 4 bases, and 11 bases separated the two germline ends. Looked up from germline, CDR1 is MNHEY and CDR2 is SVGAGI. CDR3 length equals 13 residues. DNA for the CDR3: TGTGCCAGCAGTAACGTGCCGAGAGAGACCCAGTACTTC. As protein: CASSNVPRETQYF.

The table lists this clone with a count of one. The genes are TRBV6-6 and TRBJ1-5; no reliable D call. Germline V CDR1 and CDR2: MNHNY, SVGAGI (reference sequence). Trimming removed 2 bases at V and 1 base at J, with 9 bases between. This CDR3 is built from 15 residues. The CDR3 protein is CASSYEEGSNQPQHF. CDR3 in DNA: TGTGCCAGCAGTTACGAGGAGGGAAGCAATCAGCCCCAGCATTTT.

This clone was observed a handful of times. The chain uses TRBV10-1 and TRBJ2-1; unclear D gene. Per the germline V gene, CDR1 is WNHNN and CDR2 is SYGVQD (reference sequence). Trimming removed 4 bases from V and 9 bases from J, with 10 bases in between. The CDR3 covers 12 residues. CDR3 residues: CASSATTGEQFF. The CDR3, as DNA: TGCGCCAGCAGTGCCACGACGGGTGAGCAGTTCTTC.

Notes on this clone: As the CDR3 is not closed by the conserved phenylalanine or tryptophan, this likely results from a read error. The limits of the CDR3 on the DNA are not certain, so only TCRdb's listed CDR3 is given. CDR3 region: CASSPKVTGHRFVVV. The rearrangement joins TRBV18 to TRBJ1-2; the table's D call, TRBD1, has no DNA check behind it. The length of the CDR3 is 15 amino acids, counting both ends. Germline V gene data show CDR1 as KGHSH and CDR2 as LQKENI.

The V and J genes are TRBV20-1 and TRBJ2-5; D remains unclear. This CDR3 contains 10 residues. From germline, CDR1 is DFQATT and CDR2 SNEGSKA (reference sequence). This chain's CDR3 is CSAAKETQYF. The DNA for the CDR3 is TGCAGCGCGGCCAAAGAGACCCAGTACTTC.

DNA of the CDR3: TGTGCCAGCAGTTACTCGAGCTCCGGGGGAAGGGGGGAGCTGTTTTTT. This sequence encodes CASSYSSSGGRGELFF. The V call is TRBV6-5, the J call TRBJ2-2; possibly TRBD2 for D (6 bases). In germline, CDR1 is MNHEY, CDR2 SVGAGI. The length of the CDR3 is 16 residues. Trimming removed 0 bases from V and 8 bases from J, with 16 bases in between.

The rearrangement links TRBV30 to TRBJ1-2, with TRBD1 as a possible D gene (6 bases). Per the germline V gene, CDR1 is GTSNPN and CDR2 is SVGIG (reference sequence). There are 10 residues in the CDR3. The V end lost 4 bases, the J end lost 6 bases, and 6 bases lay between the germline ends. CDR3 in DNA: TGTGCCTGGAAGGGGGATGGCTACACCTTC. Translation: CAWKGDGYTF.

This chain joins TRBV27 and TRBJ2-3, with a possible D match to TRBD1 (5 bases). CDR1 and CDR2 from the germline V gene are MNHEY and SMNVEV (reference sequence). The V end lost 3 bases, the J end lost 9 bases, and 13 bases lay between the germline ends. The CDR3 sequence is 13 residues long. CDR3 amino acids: CASSFGRDRTQYF. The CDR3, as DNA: TGTGCCAGCAGTTTTGGCAGGGATCGGACGCAGTATTTT.

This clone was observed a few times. In DNA, the CDR3 is TGTGCCAGCAGCCCGGTTAGAAACGAGCAGTACTTC. Residues: CASSPVRNEQYF. The J gene is TRBJ2-7, the V gene TRBV28; D remains ambiguous. Trimming stripped 6 bases from V and 5 bases from J, with 11 bases between. This CDR3 region has 12 residues. The germline V gene has CDR1 MDHEN and CDR2 SYDVKM.

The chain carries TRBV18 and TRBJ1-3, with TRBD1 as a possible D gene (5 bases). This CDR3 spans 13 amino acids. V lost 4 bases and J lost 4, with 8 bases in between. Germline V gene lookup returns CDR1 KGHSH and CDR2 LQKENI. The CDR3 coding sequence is TGTGCCAGCTCACGGGGCCCAGGAAACACCATATATTTT. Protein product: CASSRGPGNTIYF.

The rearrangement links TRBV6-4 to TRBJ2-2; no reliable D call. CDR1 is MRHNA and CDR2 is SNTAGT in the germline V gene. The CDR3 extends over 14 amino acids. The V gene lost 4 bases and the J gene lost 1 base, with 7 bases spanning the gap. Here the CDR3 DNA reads TGTGCCAGCAGTGGTGTTCAGAACACCGGGGAGCTGTTTTTT. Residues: CASSGVQNTGELFF.

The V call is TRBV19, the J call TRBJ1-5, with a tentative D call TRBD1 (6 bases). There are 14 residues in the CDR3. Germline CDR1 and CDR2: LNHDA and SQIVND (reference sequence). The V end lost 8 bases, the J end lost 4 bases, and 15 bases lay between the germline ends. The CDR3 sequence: CASAHVRGNQPQHF. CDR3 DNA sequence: TGTGCCAGTGCGCACGTCAGGGGTAATCAGCCCCAGCATTTT.

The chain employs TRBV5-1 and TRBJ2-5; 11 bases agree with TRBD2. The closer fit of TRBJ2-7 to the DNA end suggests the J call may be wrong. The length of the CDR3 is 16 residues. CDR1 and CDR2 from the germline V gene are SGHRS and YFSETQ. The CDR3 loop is CASSYILSGRAYEQYF. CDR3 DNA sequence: TGCGCCAGCAGCTACATACTTAGCGGGAGGGCCTACGAGCAGTACTTC.

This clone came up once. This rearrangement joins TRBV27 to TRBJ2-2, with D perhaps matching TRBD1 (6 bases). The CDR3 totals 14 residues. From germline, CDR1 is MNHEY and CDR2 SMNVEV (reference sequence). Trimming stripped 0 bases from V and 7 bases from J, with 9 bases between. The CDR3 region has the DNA TGTGCCAGCAGTTTATCCAGGGGTGGCGGGGAGCTGTTTTTT. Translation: CASSLSRGGGELFF.

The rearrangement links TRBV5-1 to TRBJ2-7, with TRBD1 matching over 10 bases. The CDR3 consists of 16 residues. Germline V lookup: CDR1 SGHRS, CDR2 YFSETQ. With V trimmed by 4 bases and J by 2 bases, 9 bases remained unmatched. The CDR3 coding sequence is TGCGCCAGCAGCAGGTCCCCGGGACAGGGGACCTACGAGCAGTACTTC. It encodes CASSRSPGQGTYEQYF.